These 12 T cell receptor beta chains were all obtained from the same sample, sequenced in a study of response to subunit inactivated influenza vaccine. TCRdb used MiXCR to reprocess the RT-PCR reads, holding one entry per CDR3 protein. The sample lists about 650,000 distinct CDR3 sequences, around 13% occurring once. The material sequenced was PBMCs from blood, taken 14 to 15 days before vaccination. These receptor sequences come from a man in his forties or fifties who received an inactivated influenza vaccine.

This clonotype has a count of ten or more. The chain uses TRBV28 and TRBJ2-1; perhaps TRBD1 as D (5 bases). Germline CDR1 MDHEN, CDR2 SYDVKM. The CDR3 spans 11 residues. Trimming pared 1 base from V and 10 bases from J, leaving 5 bases between. CDR3 DNA: TGTGCCAGCAGTTTATACAGGGAGCAGTTCTTC. Its translation: CASSLYREQFF.

The J gene is TRBJ1-1, the V gene TRBV4-3; tentative D call: TRBD1 (5 bases). V shed 0 bases and J shed 6 bases, with 17 bases lying between them. The CDR3 spans 16 residues. Germline V CDR1 and CDR2: LGHNA, YSLEER. Written as DNA, the CDR3 is TGCGCCAGCAGCCAAGATTGGGCAGGACGGGGGTCTGAAGCTTTCTTT. Protein sequence: CASSQDWAGRGSEAFF.

This chain links TRBV12-3 or TRBV12-4 with TRBJ2-1, with 9 bases aligning to TRBD2. CDR3 length: 15 amino acids. J was trimmed by 8 bases and V by 7 bases; bases with no gene match: 12. This CDR3 is CASIHGGGGAYEQFF. In DNA form, the CDR3 reads TGTGCCAGCATCCACGGCGGCGGGGGGGCCTATGAGCAGTTCTTC.

This clonotype was seen only a few times. The J gene is TRBJ2-5, the V gene TRBV6-2 or TRBV6-3, with 13 bases aligning to TRBD2. J gave up 4 bases and V 7 bases, and 12 bases lay outside the gene matches. CDR3 length: 17 amino acids. Germline V gives CDR1 MNHEY, CDR2 SVGEGT. The DNA for the CDR3 is TGTGCCAGCACCGAACTCTCGGGACTAGCGGGAACAGAGACCCAGTACTTC. It yields the protein CASTELSGLAGTETQYF.

The chain carries TRBV4-2 and TRBJ2-5; TRBD2 matches 8 bases. V gave up 1 base and J gave up 1 base; unmatched junction bases: 5. This CDR3 region has 16 residues. Germline V gives CDR1 LGHNA, CDR2 YNFKEQ. CDR3 nucleotides: TGTGCCAGCAGCCAAGTGAACGGGGGGGGCCAAGAGACCCAGTACTTC. This sequence encodes CASSQVNGGGQETQYF.

The rearrangement joins TRBV18 to TRBJ2-3, with D possibly matching TRBD1 (6 bases). V was cut by 6 bases and J by 5 bases, with 18 bases left in between. The length of the CDR3 is 15 residues. The germline V gene has CDR1 KGHSH and CDR2 LQKENI. The CDR3 coding sequence is TGTGCCAGCTCCAGGTACAGGGTAGGAGGAGATACGCAGTATTTT. This codes for CASSRYRVGGDTQYF.

The chain has TRBV6-2 or TRBV6-3 and TRBJ2-1; D is tentatively TRBD1 or TRBD2 (8 bases each). Germline V gene data show CDR1 as MNHEY and CDR2 as SVGEGT. The CDR3 is 17 residues long. V gave up 6 bases and J gave up 8 bases, with 26 bases separating them. Here the CDR3 reads CASSPSGGLAGVDEQFF. Written as DNA, the CDR3 is TGTGCCAGCAGCCCCTCAGGGGGCCTAGCGGGTGTGGATGAGCAGTTCTTC.

The chain uses TRBV6-2 or TRBV6-3 and TRBJ1-5; 7 nucleotides align to TRBD1. V lost 6 bases and J lost 6; bases outside the gene matches: 8. The CDR3 spans 14 residues. Germline V lookup: CDR1 MNHEY, CDR2 SVGEGT. CDR3 in amino acids: CASSETGIAQPQHF. Here the CDR3 DNA reads TGTGCCAGCAGCGAGACAGGGATAGCTCAGCCCCAGCATTTT.

The V and J genes are TRBV12-3 or TRBV12-4 and TRBJ2-7, with 7 bases aligning to TRBD2. V was clipped by 5 bases and J by 4 bases; unmatched bases: 8. CDR3 length: 14 amino acids. The DNA for the CDR3 is TGTGCCAGCAGTGCCTTCCCGCGGGGGTACGAGCAGTACTTC. Its translation: CASSAFPRGYEQYF.

This clonotype was counted between two and nine times. V usage is TRBV5-5 and J usage is TRBJ2-7; 9 bases agree with TRBD1. The germline CDR1 and CDR2 sequences are SGHKS and YYEKEE (reference sequence). Trimming took 0 bases from V and 7 from J; bases not matched to a gene: 5. The CDR3 sequence is 14 residues long. The CDR3 spells CASSLGTGAWEQYF. CDR3 DNA sequence: TGTGCCAGCAGCTTGGGGACAGGGGCGTGGGAGCAGTACTTC.

This clonotype was found a few times. The chain links TRBV7-3 to TRBJ2-3, with 9 nucleotides matching TRBD2. V shed 0 bases, J shed 2 bases, and the junction held 6 bases outside the gene matches. The CDR3 consists of 17 residues. Germline V CDR1 and CDR2: SGHTA, FQGTGA. The CDR3 here is CASSLTSSGRPTDTQYF. The CDR3 nucleotides read TGTGCCAGCAGCTTAACGTCCAGCGGGAGGCCCACAGATACGCAGTATTTT.

The chain combines TRBV6-5 with TRBJ2-1, with TRBD1 identical over 7 bases. The junction had 9 bases not matched to a gene; V was cut back by 2 bases and J by 8 bases. The CDR3 extends over 15 amino acids. Per germline, CDR1 MNHEY and CDR2 SVGAGI. In nucleotides, the CDR3 is TGTGCCAGCAGTTACGGGGGCAGGGGGATCGATGAGCAGTTCTTC. It codes for CASSYGGRGIDEQFF.